The rows below give T cell receptor beta chains drawn from one sample of a study of CD8 T cells in ankylosing spondylitis. TCRdb fed the 5' RACE reads into MiXCR, producing one record per CDR3 protein. The sample lists 300,000 to 350,000 distinct CDR3 sequences, roughly 14% occurring once. The sample was blood, either unsorted or a sorted T cell fraction (not recorded which). These receptors were taken from a male donor with ankylosing spondylitis or in good health (not recorded which). Each CDR3 is given with its conserved first and last residue. D genes are given only for firm matches. The size entry is marked missing in some rows and otherwise reads once, few, many or a size class.

CDR3 length | J gene | clone size | V gene | D gene | CDR3 protein | CDR3 DNA
12 | TRBJ1-4 | - | TRBV5-1 | - | CASTSGNEKLFF | TGCGCCAGCACCTCGGGCAATGAAAAACTGTTTTTT
15 | TRBJ1-1 | many | TRBV19 | - | CASSIRRIMNTEAFF | TGTGCCAGTAGCATCCGCAGGATTATGAACACTGAAGCTTTCTTT
16 | TRBJ1-6 | - | TRBV6-1 | - | CASSEAPGRMNSPLHF | TGTGCCAGCAGTGAAGCACCGGGACGGATGAATTCACCCCTCCACTTT
15 | TRBJ1-2 | few | TRBV7-9 | - | CASSPSGRANYGYTF | TGTGCCAGCAGCCCCTCGGGACGGGCTAACTATGGCTACACCTTC
13 | TRBJ2-1 | many | TRBV20-1 | - | CSASDSQYNEQFF | TGCAGTGCTAGCGACTCGCAATACAATGAGCAGTTCTTC
16 | TRBJ2-2 | - | TRBV6-2/TRBV6-3 | - | CASSYEMGQNTGELFF | TGTGCCAGCAGTTACGAAATGGGACAGAACACCGGGGAGCTGTTTTTT
15 | TRBJ2-1 | few | TRBV11-3 | - | CASSLGGESYNEQFF | TGTGCCAGCAGCTTAGGGGGGGAGAGCTACAATGAGCAGTTCTTC
15 | TRBJ1-1 | - | TRBV5-1 | - | CASSLVPGGDTEAFF | TGCGCCAGCAGCTTGGTCCCGGGAGGAGACACTGAAGCTTTCTTT
12 | TRBJ2-5 | few | TRBV20-1 | - | CSAWDGQETQYF | TGCAGTGCTTGGGACGGACAAGAGACCCAGTACTTC
16 | TRBJ2-3 | - | TRBV19 | TRBD2 | CASSMTSGARTDTQYF | TGTGCCAGTAGTATGACTAGCGGGGCCCGCACAGATACGCAGTATTTT
15 | TRBJ1-6 | few | TRBV27 | TRBD1 | CASSPQGAYNSPLHF | TGTGCCAGCAGTCCTCAGGGGGCCTATAATTCACCCCTCCACTTT
17 | TRBJ2-1 | - | TRBV5-1 | TRBD2 | CASSFFRTSGAYNEQFF | TGCGCCAGCAGCTTCTTCAGGACTAGCGGGGCATACAATGAGCAGTTCTTC
12 | TRBJ2-5 | few | TRBV10-3 | TRBD2 | CAISGGGETQYF | TGTGCCATCTCCGGGGGGGGAGAGACCCAGTACTTC
19 | TRBJ2-1 | - | TRBV4-2 | TRBD2 | CASSQDQVAGRGGANEQFF | TGTGCCAGCAGCCAAGATCAGGTAGCGGGGCGCGGGGGTGCAAATGAGCAGTTCTTC
17 | TRBJ2-7 | few | TRBV5-1 | - | CASSLGGWEKRSDEQYF | TGCGCCAGCAGCTTGGGAGGGTGGGAGAAGAGGAGTGACGAGCAGTACTTC
17 | TRBJ2-1 | few | TRBV27 | TRBD2 | CASSRTSGSGGVNEQFF | TGTGCCAGCAGCCGGACTAGCGGGAGTGGAGGGGTCAATGAGCAGTTCTTC
15 | TRBJ2-3 | - | TRBV5-5 | - | CASSLGGLRTDTQYF | TGTGCCAGCAGCTTGGGGGGGTTAAGAACAGATACGCAGTATTTT
11 | TRBJ2-3 | few | TRBV12-3/TRBV12-4 | - | CASSLALTPYF | TGTGCCAGCAGTTTAGCTCTAACCCCCTATTTT
14 | TRBJ2-7 | - | TRBV5-4 | - | CASSLGLGVYEQYF | TGTGCCAGCAGCTTGGGACTAGGTGTCTACGAGCAGTACTTC
13 | TRBJ1-1 | few | TRBV6-1 | - | CASSELTDTEAFF | TGTGCCAGCAGTGAATTAACGGACACTGAAGCTTTCTTT
15 | TRBJ1-6 | - | TRBV18 | TRBD1 | CASSGGTGGNSPLHF | TGTGCCAGCTCAGGCGGGACAGGTGGGAATTCACCCCTCCACTTT
16 | TRBJ2-1 | few | TRBV4-2 | - | CASSQHDPEGLNEQFF | TGTGCCAGCAGCCAACACGACCCCGAGGGGCTCAATGAGCAGTTCTTC
15 | TRBJ1-1 | - | TRBV5-1 | - | CASSSGVILNTEAFF | TGCGCCAGCAGCTCCGGGGTTATTCTGAACACTGAAGCTTTCTTT
15 | TRBJ2-2 | few | TRBV2 | TRBD2 | CASRVGGFYTGELFF | TGTGCCAGCAGAGTCGGGGGGTTCTACACCGGGGAGCTGTTTTTT
15 | TRBJ2-1 | few | TRBV7-2 | TRBD2 | CASSRGLAVNNEQFF | TGTGCCAGCAGTAGAGGACTAGCGGTTAACAATGAGCAGTTCTTC
13 | TRBJ1-3 | few | TRBV30 | - | CAFDGRSGNTIYF | TGTGCCTTTGACGGCCGCTCTGGAAACACCATATATTTT
16 | TRBJ2-5 | few | TRBV3-1 | TRBD1 | CASSQLRQGEGETQYF | TGTGCCAGCAGTCAACTTAGACAGGGAGAAGGAGAGACCCAGTACTTC
16 | TRBJ1-5 | - | TRBV20-1 | TRBD1 | CSARDPRTGGNQPQHF | TGCAGTGCTAGGGACCCTCGGACAGGGGGCAATCAGCCCCAGCATTTT
15 | TRBJ2-1 | - | TRBV6-4 | - | CASSATIGNGNEQFF | TGTGCCAGCAGCGCTACTATCGGGAATGGCAATGAGCAGTTCTTC
13 | TRBJ1-4 | - | TRBV6-1 | - | CASSEATGKKLFF | TGTGCCAGCAGTGAAGCTACGGGGAAAAAACTGTTTTTT
15 | TRBJ2-7 | few | TRBV4-1 | TRBD1 | CASSHPGQGAYEQYF | TGCGCCAGCAGCCATCCGGGACAGGGCGCCTACGAGCAGTACTTC
11 | TRBJ2-1 | many | TRBV20-1 | - | CSARGSNEQFF | TGCAGTGCTAGAGGGTCTAATGAGCAGTTCTTC
15 | TRBJ1-5 | - | TRBV7-2 | - | CASSLVRGSNQPQHF | TGTGCCAGCAGCTTAGTTAGGGGCAGCAATCAGCCCCAGCATTTT
14 | TRBJ2-7 | - | TRBV9 | TRBD2 | CASSVSSGGYEQYF | TGTGCCAGCAGCGTCTCTAGCGGGGGGTACGAGCAGTACTTC
15 | TRBJ2-7 | - | TRBV19 | TRBD2 | CASSIGLAGSYEQYF | TGTGCCAGTAGTATAGGGCTAGCGGGAAGTTACGAGCAGTACTTC
15 | TRBJ2-2 | - | TRBV3-1 | - | CASSQGWLNTGELFF | TGTGCCAGCAGCCAAGGGTGGCTAAACACCGGGGAGCTGTTTTTT
14 | TRBJ2-3 | few | TRBV11-2 | - | CASSLVGVADTQYF | TGTGCCAGCAGCTTAGTCGGGGTCGCAGATACGCAGTATTTT
15 | TRBJ2-7 | - | TRBV14 | TRBD2 | CASSQGSGGYYEQYF | TGTGCCAGCAGCCAAGGTAGCGGGGGATACTACGAGCAGTACTTC
15 | TRBJ2-3 | few | TRBV7-9 | TRBD2 | CASSPPSGGGDTQYF | TGTGCCAGCAGCCCCCCTAGCGGGGGGGGGGATACGCAGTATTTT
15 | TRBJ1-6 | - | TRBV20-1 | - | CSASPEGGRNSPLHF | TGCAGTGCTAGCCCAGAGGGGGGCCGAAATTCACCCCTCCACTTT
13 | TRBJ2-3 | - | TRBV14 | - | CASSQDDTDTQYF | TGTGCCAGCAGCCAAGATGACACAGATACGCAGTATTTT
15 | TRBJ1-5 | - | TRBV3-1 | - | CASSVDSGGSQPQHF | TGTGCCAGCAGCGTGGACAGTGGCGGGAGTCAGCCCCAGCATTTT
15 | TRBJ2-1 | few | TRBV29-1 | TRBD1 | CSVATGTGDYNEQFF | TGCAGCGTTGCAACCGGGACAGGGGATTACAATGAGCAGTTCTTC
11 | TRBJ2-7 | many | TRBV29-1 | - | CSAEDSYEQYF | TGCAGCGCAGAGGACTCTTACGAGCAGTACTTC
16 | TRBJ2-7 | - | TRBV29-1 | - | CSVEKEKLHVAHEQYF | TGCAGCGTTGAAAAAGAAAAACTTCACGTCGCCCACGAGCAGTACTTC
15 | TRBJ1-2 | - | TRBV5-1 | - | CASSLDTAFRYGYTF | TGCGCCAGCAGCTTGGATACGGCGTTCCGTTATGGCTACACCTTC
13 | TRBJ2-1 | - | TRBV20-1 | - | CSSSGGLQNEQFF | TGCAGTTCCTCAGGAGGACTTCAAAATGAGCAGTTCTTC
14 | TRBJ1-2 | - | TRBV27 | TRBD1 | CANTTGRSENGYTF | TGTGCCAATACGACAGGGCGTAGTGAGAATGGCTACACCTTC
16 | TRBJ2-1 | once | TRBV5-4 | TRBD2 | CASSPATSGRAAEQFF | TGTGCCAGCAGCCCAGCGACTAGCGGGAGGGCCGCTGAGCAGTTCTTC
13 | TRBJ2-5 | - | TRBV6-6 | - | CASSPPNEETHYF | TGTGCCAGCAGTCCCCCCAATGAGGAGACCCACTACTTC
14 | TRBJ1-2 | many | TRBV19 | - | CASSIQGTNYGYTF | TGTGCCAGTAGTATCCAGGGGACTAACTATGGCTACACCTTC
15 | TRBJ2-3 | many | TRBV27 | - | CASSGGQRSADTQYF | TGTGCCAGCAGTGGGGGACAACGATCGGCAGATACGCAGTATTTT
13 | TRBJ2-7 | few | TRBV9 | - | CASSEGGNYEQYF | TGTGCCAGCAGCGAGGGCGGGAACTACGAGCAGTACTTC
14 | TRBJ2-1 | few | TRBV5-1 | - | CASSFNRVLNEQFF | TGCGCCAGCAGCTTCAACCGGGTTTTGAATGAGCAGTTCTTC